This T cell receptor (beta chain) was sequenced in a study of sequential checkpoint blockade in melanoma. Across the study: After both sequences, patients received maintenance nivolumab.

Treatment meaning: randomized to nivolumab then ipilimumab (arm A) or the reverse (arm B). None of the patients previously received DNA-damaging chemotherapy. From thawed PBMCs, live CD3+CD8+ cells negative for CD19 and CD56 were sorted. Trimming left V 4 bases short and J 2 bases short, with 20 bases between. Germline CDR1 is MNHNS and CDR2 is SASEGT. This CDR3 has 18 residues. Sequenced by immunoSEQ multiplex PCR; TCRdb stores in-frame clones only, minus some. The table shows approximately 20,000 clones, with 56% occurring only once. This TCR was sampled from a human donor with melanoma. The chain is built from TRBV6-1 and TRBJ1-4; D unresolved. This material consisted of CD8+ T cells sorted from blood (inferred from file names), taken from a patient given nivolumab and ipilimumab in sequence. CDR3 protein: CASSVLPNSLETNEKLFF. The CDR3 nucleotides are TGTGCCAGCAGTGTGCTCCCCAACTCCCTCGAGACTAATGAAAAACTGTTTTTT.